This record concerns one T cell receptor beta chain sequence. The sample is drawn from a study of shared clonotypes between healthy human individuals. Study context: Serving as donors were a couple of women and a few men, whose ages spanned 18 to 49.

Deep-level assay runs were performed. How the authors handled the data: ImmunoSEQ output held junction-only sequences without quality scores, so filtering differed. Produced via immunoSEQ multiplex PCR; TCRdb's table is partial and in-frame only. D and trimming come from the DNA, and the V and J calls and clone size come from that table. The data show about 470,000 clones, roughly three quarters seen once. Without sorting, samples used some 90 million PBMCs for genomic DNA. The receptor was derived from a woman between 35 and 50 years old in good health. Some clones in this sample may be carry-over from other donors' samples. The sample taken for sequencing was PBMCs.

CDR3: CASSLGTGESYNEQFF. The CDR3 nucleotides are TGTGCCAGCAGCCTAGGGACAGGGGAGTCTTACAATGAGCAGTTCTTC. This chain joins TRBV5-4 and TRBJ2-1; TRBD1 agrees at 10 bases. After removal of 4 bases from V and 4 bases from J, the junction contained 8 bases not matched to a gene. Per the germline V gene, CDR1 is SGHNT and CDR2 is YYREEE (reference sequence). The CDR3 is made up of 16 amino acids.